Listed below are T cell receptor beta chains from one sample, sequenced in a study of T cells in Graves' hyperthyroidism and ophthalmopathy. TCRdb analysed the multiplex PCR reads with MiXCR anew, one entry per CDR3 protein. The sample has about 480,000 distinct CDR3 sequences; around an eighth are singletons. Material for sequencing was blood. These receptor sequences come from a woman aged 18 to 35 with Graves' hyperthyroidism. Each CDR3 is given with its conserved first and last residue. The D gene is left open where the match is weak. Size tells how often a clone was seen (once, few, many) or the class of an expanded clone, and some rows leave it out.

size	V	D	J	DNA	CDR3
many	TRBV19	.	TRBJ1-1	TGTGCCAGTAGTAGGCAGGGCTCGGCGAACACTGAAGCTTTCTTT	CASSRQGSANTEAFF
many	TRBV24-1	TRBD2	TRBJ2-1	TGTGCCACCAGTGACACCGGGACTACATTTGACAATGAGCAGTTCTTC	CATSDTGTTFDNEQFF
many	TRBV20-1	TRBD1	TRBJ2-1	TGCAGTGCTTTCGCAGACAGGGCTAATGAGCAGTTCTTC	CSAFADRANEQFF
.	TRBV7-3	.	TRBJ2-1	TGTGCCAGCAGCTTAATGGGTGAGCAGTTCTTC	CASSLMGEQFF
many	TRBV12-3/TRBV12-4	.	TRBJ1-2	TGTGCCAGCAGGGGGGTCGGCTACACCTTC	CASRGVGYTF
many	TRBV28	.	TRBJ2-7	TGTGCCAGCGTCCCCCTGCTGCGGGGGCCAACCTACGAGCAGTACTTC	CASVPLLRGPTYEQYF
many	TRBV2	.	TRBJ1-6	TGTGCCAGCAGTCAAAGGAGGGATAATTCACCCCTCCACTTT	CASSQRRDNSPLHF
many	TRBV12-3/TRBV12-4	.	TRBJ2-1	TGTGCCAGCAGTTTGAGTCTGTACAATGAGCAGTTCTTC	CASSLSLYNEQFF
few	TRBV19	.	TRBJ1-2	TGTGCCAGTAGTCGCACCCTCCTAAACTATGGCTACACCTTC	CASSRTLLNYGYTF
few	TRBV7-9	TRBD2	TRBJ2-1	TGTGCCAGCCCCGGGAGTAGCGGGAGGGCGGGTGAGCAGTTCTTC	CASPGSSGRAGEQFF
many	TRBV2	TRBD1	TRBJ1-1	TGTGCCAGCAGTGAATATGTGTCGGAGGGGGCTTTGAACACTGAAGCTTTCTTT	CASSEYVSEGALNTEAFF
many	TRBV18	TRBD1	TRBJ2-7	TGTGCCAGCTCAGGGCAGACAGGGCAGGGCTACGAGCAGTACTTC	CASSGQTGQGYEQYF
.	TRBV30	.	TRBJ1-4	TGTGCCTGGAGTGTACGCGGGCGCGGTCAAAAACTGTTTTTT	CAWSVRGRGQKLFF
.	TRBV19	TRBD1	TRBJ2-2	TGTGCCAGTAGTATAACAGGGGAAGGGGCCGGGGAGCTGTTTTTT	CASSITGEGAGELFF
few	TRBV6-1	.	TRBJ1-2	TGTGCCAGCGGTGATCCGGGGAGACGCGGTGGCTACACCTTC	CASGDPGRRGGYTF
.	TRBV30	.	TRBJ2-5	TGTGCCTGGAGTCTCCCCGTCTTTTCGGAGACCCAGTACTTC	CAWSLPVFSETQYF
.	TRBV9	TRBD1	TRBJ1-2	TGTGCCAGCAGCGCTTTGACAGGGGTGATAGGAGGCTACACCTTC	CASSALTGVIGGYTF
many	TRBV12-5	.	TRBJ2-1	TGTGCTAGTGGCAACGGAGGCTGGCTCCCCTCCTACAATGAGCAGTTCTTC	CASGNGGWLPSYNEQFF
.	TRBV6-1	TRBD1	TRBJ1-2	TGTGCCAGCAGTCGGACCTGGACAGGACCGAACCTATATGGCCACACCTTC	CASSRTWTGPNLYGHTF
.	TRBV11-3	TRBD1	TRBJ1-1	TGTGCCAGCAGCTTAGGTCGGGGACAGGGGATCGCGAACACTGAAGCTTTCTTT	CASSLGRGQGIANTEAFF
many	TRBV12-3/TRBV12-4	TRBD2	TRBJ2-3	TGTGCCAGCAGTCGACCGGGACTAGCGGGAGGGTCGGGGACAGATACGCAGTATTTT	CASSRPGLAGGSGTDTQYF
.	TRBV10-3	TRBD2	TRBJ2-3	TGTGCCACCCAGCGGGGCGAGCTTACAGATACGCAGTATTTT	CATQRGELTDTQYF
.	TRBV28	.	TRBJ2-1	TGTGCCAGCAGTTTCTTCGCCCTTCCCTACAATGAGCAGTTCTTC	CASSFFALPYNEQFF
.	TRBV27	.	TRBJ2-5	TGTGCCAGCAGTTTTCTCGTCGACAGGAGTCAAGAGGCCCAGTACTTC	CASSFLVDRSQEAQYF
many	TRBV7-9	.	TRBJ2-3	TGTGCCAGCAGCTTAGAGGCCGAGTGGATAGATACGCAGTATTTT	CASSLEAEWIDTQYF
.	TRBV2	.	TRBJ2-3	TGTGCCAGCAGTTATCTCATGGGGCCCCCCACAGATACGCAGTATTTT	CASSYLMGPPTDTQYF
many	TRBV2	.	TRBJ1-1	TGTGCCACCAGGACGGTGAACACTGAAGCTTTCTTT	CATRTVNTEAFF
few	TRBV20-1	.	TRBJ1-5	TGCAGTGCTAGAGATGGGGCAGGACCTTATAGCAATCAGCCCCAGCATTTT	CSARDGAGPYSNQPQHF
many	TRBV19	TRBD2	TRBJ2-7	TGTGCCAGTACGTCCGGAGCAAGTGACGGGGGGGAGCAGTACTTC	CASTSGASDGGEQYF
few	TRBV6-1	.	TRBJ2-1	TGTGCCAGCAGTCCCGGGACACAATACAATGAGCAGTTCTTC	CASSPGTQYNEQFF
.	TRBV24-1	TRBD2	TRBJ2-7	TGTGCCTCCGAGGCTAGCGGGAGAGTGGGGCCCTACGAGCAGTACTTC	CASEASGRVGPYEQYF
few	TRBV19	.	TRBJ1-1	TGTGCCAGTAGTATAGGTCCGGGGGGGAACACTGAAGCTTTCTTT	CASSIGPGGNTEAFF
.	TRBV27	TRBD1	TRBJ1-5	TGTGCCAGCAGTCTTACAAGACAGGGGGGGGCACGAGCTCAGCCCCAGCATTTT	CASSLTRQGGARAQPQHF
.	TRBV24-1	.	TRBJ2-1	TGTGCCACCAGTGACTCCTTAAGGCAGTTCTTC	CATSDSLRQFF
.	TRBV7-2	.	TRBJ2-2	TGTGCCAGCAACTTAATGGAAGATTTCGGGGAGCTGTTTTTT	CASNLMEDFGELFF